The text below deals with one T cell receptor (beta chain). Antigen: not known. The libraries were made with immunoSEQ version 4 in survey mode. The method was immunoSEQ multiplex PCR; TCRdb's version includes in-frame clones alone and lacks a portion of them. In the table there are fewer than 40,000 clones, roughly three quarters of which are singletons. The sample comes from a study of persistence of HIV-infected CD4 T cells. General study findings and limits: Degenerate expanded CDR3beta sequences were enriched among CMV- and Gag-responding cells. The rare CMV-responding cells with HIV-1 proviruses were not separately TCR-sequenced.

An overlapping HIV-1 Gag peptide pool stimulated these cells at roughly 1 ug/peptide/mL. CD4+ T cells upregulating both CD40 ligand and CD69 were sorted as responding cells. CD8-depleted PBMCs were stimulated about 20 hours with anti-CD28/CD49d costimulation, CD40-blocking antibody and enfuvirtide. The length of the CDR3 is 13 residues. Germline-derived CDR1 and CDR2 are LNHDA and SQIVND (reference sequence). The germline V and J ends were trimmed by 5 bases and 4 bases, with 11 bases remaining between them. The source of this sequence is an adult man with HIV who was CMV-seropositive. The chain has TRBV19 and TRBJ1-2; D remains ambiguous. Sequenced material: CD4+ T cells sorted from PBMCs after roughly 18-hour stimulation, taken from a patient who received antiretroviral therapy. CDR3 nucleotides: TGTGCCAGTAGTTCCGGGCTGCGCTATGGCTACACCTTC. Translated, it gives CASSSGLRYGYTF.